One TCR beta chain is described in this entry. Its target is not known. This sample was taken from a study of cytomegalovirus exposure and HLA in healthy donors. Study results and caveats: TCR beta chains associated with HLA were, in a later analysis, more clonally expanded than equally common others.

The primer mix had 60 Vbeta and 13 Jbeta primers. Assay used: immunoSEQ multiplex PCR; TCRdb lists only in-frame clones, some missing. The top ten hold less than 2% of the sample, which has 100,000 to 150,000 clones, 70% to 80% seen once. CDR1 and CDR2 (germline): SGHTA, FQGNSA. This CDR3 contains 15 residues. V dropped 3 bases and J dropped 2; count of bases not matched to a gene: 2. This sequence joins TRBV7-2 and TRBJ2-1; 9 positions agree with TRBD1. The sequenced sample was PBMCs. The origin of this receptor is a middle-aged man in good health and CMV-seronegative. This chain's CDR3 is CASSFRQGAYNEQFF. The DNA for the CDR3 is TGTGCCAGCAGCTTCCGACAGGGGGCCTACAATGAGCAGTTCTTC.